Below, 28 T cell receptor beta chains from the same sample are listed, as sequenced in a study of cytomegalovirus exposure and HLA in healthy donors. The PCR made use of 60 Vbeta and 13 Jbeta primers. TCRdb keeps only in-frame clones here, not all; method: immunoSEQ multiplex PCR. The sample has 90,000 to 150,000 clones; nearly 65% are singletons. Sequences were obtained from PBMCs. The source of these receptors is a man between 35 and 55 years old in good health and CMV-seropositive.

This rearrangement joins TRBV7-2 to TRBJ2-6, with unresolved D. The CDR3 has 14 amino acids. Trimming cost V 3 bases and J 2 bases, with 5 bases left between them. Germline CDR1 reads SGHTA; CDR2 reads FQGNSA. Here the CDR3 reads CASSLGPGANVLTF. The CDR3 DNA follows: TGTGCCAGCAGCTTGGGCCCTGGGGCCAACGTCCTGACTTTC.

The CDR3 nucleotides are TGTGCCAGCAGCCAAGAGGGACTAGCGGGGAGACACAATGAGCAGTTCTTC. It codes for CASSQEGLAGRHNEQFF. V gene TRBV4-2 combines with J gene TRBJ2-1; 13 bases map to TRBD2. The J segment lost 5 bases and the V segment lost 0 bases, leaving 4 bases of the junction unmatched. The CDR3 covers 17 residues. CDR1 is LGHNA and CDR2 is YNFKEQ in the germline V gene.

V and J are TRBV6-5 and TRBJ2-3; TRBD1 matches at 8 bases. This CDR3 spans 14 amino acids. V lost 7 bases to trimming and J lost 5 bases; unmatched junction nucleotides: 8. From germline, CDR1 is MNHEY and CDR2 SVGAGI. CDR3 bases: TGTGCCAGCAAATACAGGGGGGCGGGAGATACGCAGTATTTT. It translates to CASKYRGAGDTQYF.

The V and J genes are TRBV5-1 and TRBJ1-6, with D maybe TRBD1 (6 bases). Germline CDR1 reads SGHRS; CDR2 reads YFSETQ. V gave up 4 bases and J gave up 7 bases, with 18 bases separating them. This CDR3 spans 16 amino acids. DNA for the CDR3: TGCGCCAGCAGCCCTATGCTCGACAGGCGGAATTCACCCCTCCACTTT. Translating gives CASSPMLDRRNSPLHF. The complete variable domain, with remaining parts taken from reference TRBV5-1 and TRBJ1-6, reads KAGVTQTPRYLIKTRGQQVTLSCSPISGHRSVSWYQQTPGQGLQFLFEYFSETQRNKGNFPGRFSGRQFSNSRSEMNVSTLELGDSALYLCASSPMLDRRNSPLHFGNGTRLTVT.

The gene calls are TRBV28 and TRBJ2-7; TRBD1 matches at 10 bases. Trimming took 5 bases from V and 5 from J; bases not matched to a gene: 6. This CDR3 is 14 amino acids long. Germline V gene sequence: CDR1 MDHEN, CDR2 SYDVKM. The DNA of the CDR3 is TGTGCCAGCAGTAGGGGACAGGGGAGAAACGAGCAGTACTTC. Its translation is CASSRGQGRNEQYF.

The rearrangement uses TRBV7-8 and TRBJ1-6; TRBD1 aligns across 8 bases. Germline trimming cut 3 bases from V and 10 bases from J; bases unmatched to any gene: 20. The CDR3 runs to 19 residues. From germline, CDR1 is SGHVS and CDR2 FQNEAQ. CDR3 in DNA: TGTGCCAGCAGCTTCGCTTTGACAGGGGCCTTTCCTGCGGGGTCACCCCTCCACTTT. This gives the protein CASSFALTGAFPAGSPLHF.

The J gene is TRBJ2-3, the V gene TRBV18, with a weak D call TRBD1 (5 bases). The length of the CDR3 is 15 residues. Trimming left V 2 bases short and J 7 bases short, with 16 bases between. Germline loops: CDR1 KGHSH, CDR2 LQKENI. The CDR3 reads CASSPLSRDLNTQYF. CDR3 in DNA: TGTGCCAGCTCACCATTGAGCAGGGATCTTAATACGCAGTATTTT.

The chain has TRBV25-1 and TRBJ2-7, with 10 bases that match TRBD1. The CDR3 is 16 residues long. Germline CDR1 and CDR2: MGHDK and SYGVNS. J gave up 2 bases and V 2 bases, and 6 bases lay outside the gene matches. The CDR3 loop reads CASSERDRGWAYEQYF. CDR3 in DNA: TGTGCCAGCAGTGAAAGGGACAGGGGATGGGCCTACGAGCAGTACTTC.

The CDR3 bases are TGCGCCAGCAGCCACCTGAGGACTAGTGGTGAGCAGTTCTTC. This codes for CASSHLRTSGEQFF. The J gene is TRBJ2-1, the V gene TRBV4-3; TRBD2 matches at 7 bases. Germline trimming cut 3 bases from V and 9 bases from J; bases unmatched to any gene: 8. The CDR3 covers 14 residues. CDR1 is LGHNA and CDR2 is YSLEER in the germline V gene.

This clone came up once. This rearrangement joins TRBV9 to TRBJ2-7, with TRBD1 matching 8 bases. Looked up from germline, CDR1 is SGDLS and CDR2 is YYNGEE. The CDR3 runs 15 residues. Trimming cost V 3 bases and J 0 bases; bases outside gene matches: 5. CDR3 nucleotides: TGTGCCAGCAGCGCCGGACAGGGTCCCTCCTACGAGCAGTACTTC. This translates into CASSAGQGPSYEQYF.

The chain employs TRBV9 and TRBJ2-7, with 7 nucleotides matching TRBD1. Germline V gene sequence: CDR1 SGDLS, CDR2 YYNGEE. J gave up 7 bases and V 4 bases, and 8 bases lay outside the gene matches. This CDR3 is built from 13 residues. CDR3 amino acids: CASSQHTGAEQYF. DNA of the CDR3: TGTGCCAGCAGCCAACATACAGGGGCGGAGCAGTACTTC.

Here the CDR3 reads CAIKDAGVGETQYF. The CDR3 bases are TGTGCCATCAAAGATGCAGGGGTTGGTGAGACCCAGTACTTC. The chain couples TRBV10-3 to TRBJ2-5, with a tentative D call TRBD1 (6 bases). The length of the CDR3 is 14 residues. V was pared by 7 bases and J by 5 bases, with 17 bases between. CDR1 and CDR2 (germline): ENHRY, SYGVKD.

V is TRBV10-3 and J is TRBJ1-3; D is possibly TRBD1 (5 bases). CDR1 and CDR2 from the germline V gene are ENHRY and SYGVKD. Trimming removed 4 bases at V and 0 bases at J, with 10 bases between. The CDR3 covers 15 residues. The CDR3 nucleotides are TGTGCCATCAGTGTACAGGCGTCCTCTGGAAACACCATATATTTT. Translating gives CAISVQASSGNTIYF.

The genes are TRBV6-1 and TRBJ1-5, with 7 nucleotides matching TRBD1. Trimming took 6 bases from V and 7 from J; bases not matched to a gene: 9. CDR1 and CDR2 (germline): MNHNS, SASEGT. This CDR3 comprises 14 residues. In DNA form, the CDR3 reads TGTGCCAGCAGGCGAACAGGGGTAGGACAGCCCCAGCATTTT. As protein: CASRRTGVGQPQHF.

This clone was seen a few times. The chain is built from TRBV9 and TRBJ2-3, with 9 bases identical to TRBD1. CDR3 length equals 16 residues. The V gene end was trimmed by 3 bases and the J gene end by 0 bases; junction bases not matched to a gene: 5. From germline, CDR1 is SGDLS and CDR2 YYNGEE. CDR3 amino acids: CASSARQGDSTDTQYF. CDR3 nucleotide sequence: TGTGCCAGCAGCGCCAGACAGGGGGATAGCACAGATACGCAGTATTTT.

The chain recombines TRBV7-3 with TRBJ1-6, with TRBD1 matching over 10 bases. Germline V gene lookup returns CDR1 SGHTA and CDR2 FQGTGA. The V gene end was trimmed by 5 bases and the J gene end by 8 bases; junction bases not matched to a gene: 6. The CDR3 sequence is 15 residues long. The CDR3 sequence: CASSPQGTGDSPLHF. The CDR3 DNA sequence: TGTGCCAGCAGCCCCCAAGGGACAGGGGATTCACCCCTCCACTTT.

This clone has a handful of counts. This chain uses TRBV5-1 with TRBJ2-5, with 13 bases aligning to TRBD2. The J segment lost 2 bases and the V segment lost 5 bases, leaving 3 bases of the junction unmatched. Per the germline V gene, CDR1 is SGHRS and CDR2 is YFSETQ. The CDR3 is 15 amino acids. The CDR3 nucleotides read TGCGCCAGCAGGGCGGGACTAGCGGGACAAGAGACCCAGTACTTC. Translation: CASRAGLAGQETQYF.

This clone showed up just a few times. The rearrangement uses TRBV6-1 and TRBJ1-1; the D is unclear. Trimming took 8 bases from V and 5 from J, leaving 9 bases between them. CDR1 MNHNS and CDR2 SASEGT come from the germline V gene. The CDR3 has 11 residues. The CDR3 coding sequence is TGTGCCAGCGGCGACATTACTGAAGCTTTCTTT. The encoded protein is CASGDITEAFF.

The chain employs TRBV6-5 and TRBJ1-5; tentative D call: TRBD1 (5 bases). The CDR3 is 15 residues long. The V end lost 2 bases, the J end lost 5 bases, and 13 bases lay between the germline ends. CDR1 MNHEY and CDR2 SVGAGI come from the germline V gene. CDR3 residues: CASSYGGASHQPQHF. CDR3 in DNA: TGTGCCAGCAGTTACGGAGGGGCATCCCATCAGCCCCAGCATTTT.

This chain's CDR3 is CARARVSTDTQYF. DNA of the CDR3: TGTGCCAGAGCACGGGTTAGCACAGATACGCAGTATTTT. The chain is built from TRBV2 and TRBJ2-3; D is undetermined. Between the trimmed V and J ends, which lost 9 bases and 0 bases, there was a span of 10 bases. Germline V gene data show CDR1 as SNHLY and CDR2 as FYNNEI. This CDR3 is 13 amino acids long.

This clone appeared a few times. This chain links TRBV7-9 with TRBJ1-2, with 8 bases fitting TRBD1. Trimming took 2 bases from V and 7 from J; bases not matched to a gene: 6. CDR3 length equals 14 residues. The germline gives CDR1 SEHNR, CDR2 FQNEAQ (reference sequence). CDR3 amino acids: CASSLQGAPLGYTF. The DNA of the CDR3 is TGTGCCAGCAGCTTACAGGGGGCGCCCCTTGGCTACACCTTC.

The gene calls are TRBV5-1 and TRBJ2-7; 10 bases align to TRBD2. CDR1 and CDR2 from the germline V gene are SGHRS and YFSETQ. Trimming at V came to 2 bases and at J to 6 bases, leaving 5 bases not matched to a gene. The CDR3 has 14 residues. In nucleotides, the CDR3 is TGCGCCAGCAGCTTTAGCGGGGGGCCCTCCGAGCAGTACTTC. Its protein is CASSFSGGPSEQYF.

The CDR3 coding sequence is TGTGCCAGCAGCTTACCAGCCCACAGCGGGACTAGCTCCTACGAGCAGTACTTC. Its protein is CASSLPAHSGTSSYEQYF. V is TRBV7-2 and J is TRBJ2-7; TRBD2 aligns across 8 bases. With 2 bases clipped from V and 0 bases from J, the junction kept 12 bases outside the gene matches. CDR1 SGHTA and CDR2 FQGNSA come from the germline V gene. The CDR3 spans 18 residues.

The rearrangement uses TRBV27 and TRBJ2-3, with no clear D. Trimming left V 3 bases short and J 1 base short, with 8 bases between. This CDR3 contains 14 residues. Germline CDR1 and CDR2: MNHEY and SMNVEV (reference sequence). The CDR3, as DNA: TGTGCCAGCAGTTTCCCCAGGCGCACAGATACGCAGTATTTT. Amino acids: CASSFPRRTDTQYF.

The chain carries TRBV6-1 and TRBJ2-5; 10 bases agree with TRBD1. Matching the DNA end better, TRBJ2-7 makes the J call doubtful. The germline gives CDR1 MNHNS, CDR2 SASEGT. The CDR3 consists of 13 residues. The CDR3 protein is CASRRQGANEQYF. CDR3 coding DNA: TGTGCCAGCAGGCGACAGGGGGCCAACGAGCAGTACTTC.

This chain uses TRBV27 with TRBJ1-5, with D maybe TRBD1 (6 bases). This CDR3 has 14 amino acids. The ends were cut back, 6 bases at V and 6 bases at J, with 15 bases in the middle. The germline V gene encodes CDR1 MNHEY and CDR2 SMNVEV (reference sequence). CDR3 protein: CASSNWGGGQPQHF. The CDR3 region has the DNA TGTGCCAGCAGCAATTGGGGAGGGGGTCAGCCCCAGCATTTT.

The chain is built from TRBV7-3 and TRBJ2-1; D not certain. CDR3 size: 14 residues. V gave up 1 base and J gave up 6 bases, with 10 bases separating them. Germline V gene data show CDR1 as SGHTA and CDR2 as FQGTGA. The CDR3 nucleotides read TGTGCCAGCAGCTTAAGGGCTGTGGGCAATGAGCAGTTCTTC. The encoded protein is CASSLRAVGNEQFF.

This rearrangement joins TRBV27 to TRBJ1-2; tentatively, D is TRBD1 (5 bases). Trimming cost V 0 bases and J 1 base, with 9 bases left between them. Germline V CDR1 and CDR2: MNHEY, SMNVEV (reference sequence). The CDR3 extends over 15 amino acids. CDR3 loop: CASSLSGGVNYGYTF. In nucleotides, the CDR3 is TGTGCCAGCAGTTTATCGGGAGGGGTTAACTATGGCTACACCTTC.